A selection of T cell receptor beta chains follows, all from one sample in a study of cytomegalovirus exposure and HLA in healthy donors. Generated by immunoSEQ multiplex PCR, the TCRdb table keeps only in-frame clones and is missing some. The table includes 120,000 to 150,000 clones, around 75% detected once. Sequencing used PBMCs. The source of these receptors is a woman in her thirties or forties in good health and CMV-seronegative. Each CDR3 is given without its conserved first and last residue. Each record gives: J gene, V gene, CDR3 length, CDR3 protein.

>TRBJ2-3|TRBV5-1|14
ASSTGTSESTDTQY
>TRBJ2-7|TRBV7-9|12
ASSLAWGAYEQY
>TRBJ1-4|TRBV6-5|13
ASSPGLATNEKLF
>TRBJ2-3|TRBV5-4|12
ASSPPLAGDTQY
>TRBJ1-1|TRBV10-3|9
AIRETGEAF
>TRBJ1-1|TRBV5-1|12
ASSLGPSNTEAF
>TRBJ1-2|TRBV4-2|14
ASSQLGPSGVYGYT
>TRBJ1-2|TRBV6-5|12
ASSYSIGLDGYT
>TRBJ1-4|TRBV2|12
ASSAGGRNEKLF
>TRBJ1-5|TRBV2|11
ASIAGLDQPQH
>TRBJ1-1|TRBV7-9|11
ASSLQTGGEAF
>TRBJ1-5|TRBV19|12
ASSMQISNQPQH
>TRBJ2-7|TRBV30|12
AWDAGDRGYEQY
>TRBJ1-4|TRBV10-3|13
AISESGLSNEKLF
>TRBJ2-7|TRBV6-5|14
ASSYPGTSGRYEQY
>TRBJ2-5|TRBV12-5|11
ASGRSPTETQY
>TRBJ1-4|TRBV5-1|12
ASSPGQPREKLF
>TRBJ2-3|TRBV11-2|11
ASRGGGTDTQY
>TRBJ2-7|TRBV28|13
ASSRRGQGVYEQY
>TRBJ2-1|TRBV5-1|14
ASSLVAGAAYNEQF
>TRBJ2-2|TRBV30|8
AWRGGELF
>TRBJ1-5|TRBV19|11
ASSIAVNQPQH
>TRBJ1-5|TRBV21-1|20
ASSTITAGLSDPLYSNQPQH
>TRBJ2-1|TRBV2|12
ATDQGPSYNEQF
>TRBJ2-5|TRBV6-5|12
ASSYGRLGGTQY
>TRBJ1-1|TRBV7-2|11
ASSSEKGVEAF
>TRBJ1-1|TRBV4-2|12
ASSRGGRNTEAF
>TRBJ2-7|TRBV28|12
TSNPTGGYYEQY
>TRBJ2-3|TRBV7-9|14
ASSYPLGEGTDTQY
>TRBJ1-2|TRBV28|13
ASSLGGGLNYGYT
>TRBJ1-2|TRBV6-1|11
ATTPGLNYGYT
>TRBJ2-3|TRBV5-5|12
ASSLGPSTDTQY
>TRBJ2-1|TRBV18|11
ASSPPERDEQF
>TRBJ1-2|TRBV28|11
ASSLSQSYGYT
>TRBJ2-5|TRBV5-3|12
AREGAAFQETQY
>TRBJ1-1|TRBV9|16
ASSVGDSGAIFNTEAF
>TRBJ2-7|TRBV7-9|11
ASSLGEHYEQY
>TRBJ2-1|TRBV7-9|13
ASSLSRGAGDEQF
>TRBJ2-7|TRBV4-1|15
ASSPRDRGPGSYEQY
>TRBJ1-1|TRBV5-1|14
ASSLTPQGADTEAF
>TRBJ2-6|TRBV10-3|15
AITKEQGAAGANVLT
>TRBJ1-5|TRBV21-1|12
ANRGQDLNQPQH
>TRBJ2-1|TRBV4-2|15
ASSQDGSGSSYNEQF
>TRBJ1-5|TRBV4-1|15
ASSQHPLSGKVQPQH
>TRBJ2-7|TRBV29-1|11
SVGGGVDYEQY
>TRBJ1-5|TRBV6-4|12
ASTPQGSVQPQH
>TRBJ2-7|TRBV27|10
ASSKGAYEQY
>TRBJ1-1|TRBV5-1|12
ASSSSGLDTEAF